Below, 25 T cell receptor beta chains from the same sample are listed, as sequenced in a study of blood T cell repertoires in COVID-19. Clones were sequenced by immunoSEQ multiplex PCR, and TCRdb holds only the in-frame ones, with some missing. The sample gives 120,000 or so clones, 80% to 90% of which show up once; roughly 5.5% is in the top ten. Sequencing was performed on peripheral blood. These receptors were collected from a man older than 75 with active or convalescent COVID-19.

V usage is TRBV4-3 and J usage is TRBJ2-7; 10 nucleotides align to TRBD1. There are 14 residues in the CDR3. The J segment lost 3 bases and the V segment lost 4 bases, leaving 3 bases of the junction unmatched. CDR1 and CDR2 from the germline V gene are LGHNA and YSLEER. Here the CDR3 reads CASSPWTGGYEQYF. DNA for the CDR3: TGCGCCAGCAGCCCTTGGACAGGGGGCTACGAGCAGTACTTC.

The V call is TRBV5-4, the J call TRBJ1-4; 10 nucleotides match TRBD1. CDR3 length equals 14 residues. Germline CDR1 is SGHNT and CDR2 is YYREEE (reference sequence). J gave up 7 bases and V 4 bases, and 4 bases lay outside the gene matches. The CDR3 sequence is CASSRDRGSEKLFF. The CDR3 bases are TGTGCCAGCAGCCGGGACAGGGGTAGTGAAAAACTGTTTTTT. The whole variable domain, remainder taken from reference TRBV5-4 and TRBJ1-4, is ETGVTQSPTHLIKTRGQQVTLRCSSQSGHNTVSWYQQALGQGPQFIFQYYREEENGRGNFPPRFSGLQFPNYSSELNVNALELDDSALYLCASSRDRGSEKLFFGSGTQLSVL.

This chain links TRBV5-1 with TRBJ2-7; 9 positions agree with TRBD2. The CDR3 has 16 amino acids. Trimming at V came to 4 bases and at J to 2 bases, leaving 10 bases not matched to a gene. Germline CDR1 reads SGHRS; CDR2 reads YFSETQ. CDR3 bases: TGCGCCAGCAGCCCGTGGAGTGCTAGCGGGGCCTACGAGCAGTACTTC. Residues: CASSPWSASGAYEQYF.

The chain joins TRBV7-9 to TRBJ1-1; 8 bases line up with TRBD1. V shed 1 base and J 3 bases; nucleotides not matched to a gene: 4. Looked up from germline, CDR1 is SEHNR and CDR2 is FQNEAQ (reference sequence). The CDR3 length is 15 residues. The DNA of the CDR3 is TGTGCCAGCAGCTTAGGGGACAGGAAGTACACTGAAGCTTTCTTT. Amino acids: CASSLGDRKYTEAFF.

This chain connects TRBV6-5 to TRBJ2-3; D call uncertain. The CDR3 length is 14 residues. Germline CDR1 MNHEY, CDR2 SVGAGI. V lost 2 bases to trimming and J lost 2 bases, with 8 bases between them. This CDR3 is CASSYTPNTDTQYF. As DNA, the CDR3 is TGTGCCAGCAGTTACACTCCCAACACAGATACGCAGTATTTT.

V gene TRBV5-4 combines with J gene TRBJ2-7; TRBD2 matches 10 bases. The CDR3 loop spans 14 amino acids. The germline V gene encodes CDR1 SGHNT and CDR2 YYREEE (reference sequence). The J segment lost 3 bases and the V segment lost 6 bases, leaving 6 bases of the junction unmatched. CDR3 nucleotides: TGTGCCAGCAATTCCGGGACTAGCGTCTACGAGCAGTACTTC. This translates into CASNSGTSVYEQYF.

V usage is TRBV4-3 and J usage is TRBJ2-3, with 11 positions matching TRBD2. V was clipped by 3 bases and J by 0 bases; unmatched bases: 2. The CDR3 length is 16 residues. CDR1 is LGHNA, CDR2 YSLEER, per germline. CDR3 sequence (DNA): TGCGCCAGCAGCCAGGGGACTAGCGGAAGCACAGATACGCAGTATTTT. Its protein product is CASSQGTSGSTDTQYF.

The rearrangement uses TRBV6-1 and TRBJ1-6; maybe TRBD1 (6 bases). Per germline, CDR1 MNHNS and CDR2 SASEGT. This CDR3 has 16 amino acids. V was cut by 8 bases and J by 9 bases, with 23 bases left in between. The CDR3 DNA follows: TGTGCCAGCCGTGCTCAACAGGGATCGATGCTTTCACCCCTCCACTTT. It encodes CASRAQQGSMLSPLHF.

The V gene is TRBV6-5, the J gene TRBJ2-7, with a tentative D call TRBD2 (6 bases). Trimming stripped 5 bases from V and 2 bases from J, with 16 bases between. This CDR3 has 15 residues. Germline CDR1 and CDR2: MNHEY and SVGAGI. CDR3 sequence: CASSLGQGGPYEQYF. The CDR3 DNA reads as TGTGCCAGCAGTCTAGGGCAGGGAGGACCCTACGAGCAGTACTTC.

The rearrangement joins TRBV6-5 to TRBJ1-1, with 11 bases that match TRBD1. J lost 4 bases, V lost 5 bases, and 6 bases had no gene match. The CDR3 sequence is 15 residues long. Germline CDR1 is MNHEY and CDR2 is SVGAGI. DNA of the CDR3: TGTGCCAGCAGTCTAATAGGGACAGGGGGCACTGAAGCTTTCTTT. Its protein product is CASSLIGTGGTEAFF.

The rearrangement joins TRBV6-2 or TRBV6-3 to TRBJ2-1, with TRBD2 identical over 12 bases. The CDR3 spans 18 residues. V lost 5 bases to trimming and J lost 0 bases; unmatched junction nucleotides: 8. CDR1 is MNHEY and CDR2 is SVGEGT in the germline V gene. Here the CDR3 reads CASSRGLAGPFSYNEQFF. The CDR3 nucleotides are TGTGCCAGCAGTCGGGGACTAGCGGGTCCGTTCTCCTACAATGAGCAGTTCTTC.

The rearrangement joins TRBV6-5 to TRBJ1-5; unclear D gene. The CDR3 covers 13 residues. From germline, CDR1 is MNHEY and CDR2 SVGAGI. The V end was cut by 8 bases, the J end by 4 bases, with 12 bases between. DNA for the CDR3: TGTGCCAGCGGGAGGGATCCGAATCAGCCCCAGCATTTT. Encoded protein: CASGRDPNQPQHF.

The chain couples TRBV19 to TRBJ1-3; 8 nucleotides agree with TRBD1. This CDR3 spans 16 amino acids. The ends lost 3 bases at V and 0 bases at J; junction bases unmatched: 4. CDR1 LNHDA and CDR2 SQIVND come from the germline V gene (reference sequence). The CDR3 bases are TGTGCCAGTAGTATCCAGGGGGCCTTCTCTGGAAACACCATATATTTT. This encodes CASSIQGAFSGNTIYF.

The gene calls are TRBV7-2 and TRBJ2-7, with 10 bases identical to TRBD2. Germline loops: CDR1 SGHTA, CDR2 FQGNSA. This CDR3 comprises 16 residues. With V trimmed by 3 bases and J by 6 bases, 11 bases remained unmatched. The DNA of the CDR3 is TGTGCCAGCAGCTTTTCAGCGGGGGGGTATTCTAGCGAGCAGTACTTC. This gives the protein CASSFSAGGYSSEQYF. The entire variable domain, with the rest obtained from reference TRBV7-2 and TRBJ2-7, is as follows: GAGVSQSPSNKVTEKGKDVELRCDPISGHTALYWYRQSLGQGLEFLIYFQGNSAPDKSGLPSDRFSAERTGGSVSTLTIQRTQQEDSAVYLCASSFSAGGYSSEQYFGPGTRLTVT.

This chain joins TRBV6-6 and TRBJ2-5, with 7 bases aligning to TRBD1. Unmatched junction bases numbered 6, after V lost 4 bases and J lost 1 base. Germline CDR1 reads MNHNY; CDR2 reads SVGAGI (reference sequence). The CDR3 is made up of 15 amino acids. The CDR3 loop reads CASSWRQGVQETQYF. The CDR3 DNA reads TGTGCCAGCAGTTGGAGGCAGGGGGTCCAAGAGACCCAGTACTTC.

In this sample, this clone turned up once. The chain couples TRBV5-5 to TRBJ2-5; D gene ambiguous. CDR3 length: 15 amino acids. CDR1 is SGHKS, CDR2 YYEKEE, per germline (reference sequence). V dropped 3 bases and J dropped 1 base, with 13 bases sitting between them. The chain's CDR3 is CASSSLAAPQETQYF. CDR3 nucleotides: TGTGCCAGCAGCTCCTTGGCGGCGCCCCAAGAGACCCAGTACTTC.

J is TRBJ1-2 and V is TRBV11-2; D gene uncertain. The CDR3 length is 14 residues. The V gene lost 5 bases and the J gene lost 4 bases, with 14 bases spanning the gap. In germline, CDR1 is SGHAT, CDR2 FQNNGV. CDR3 region: CASSAQDMGYGYTF. Written as DNA, the CDR3 is TGTGCCAGCAGCGCACAAGACATGGGCTATGGCTACACCTTC. Variable domain in full (rest from reference TRBV11-2 and TRBJ1-2): EAGVAQSPRYKIIEKRQSVAFWCNPISGHATLYWYQQILGQGPKLLIQFQNNGVVDDSQLPKDRFSAERLKGVDSTLKIQPAKLEDSAVYLCASSAQDMGYGYTFGSGTRLTVV.

The V call is TRBV11-2, the J call TRBJ2-5; TRBD1 might be the D (5 bases). The germline V and J ends were trimmed by 5 bases and 4 bases, with 14 bases remaining between them. This CDR3 has 14 amino acids. Germline-derived CDR1 and CDR2 are SGHAT and FQNNGV. In nucleotides, the CDR3 is TGTGCCAGCAGCCAGGGCCATAAGGGAGAGACCCAGTACTTC. It specifies CASSQGHKGETQYF.

The genes are TRBV30 and TRBJ1-2; 7 bases agree with TRBD1. In germline, CDR1 is GTSNPN, CDR2 SVGIG (reference sequence). The CDR3 extends over 12 amino acids. With 4 bases clipped from V and 7 bases from J, the junction kept 6 bases outside the gene matches. CDR3 sequence (DNA): TGTGCCTGGACAGGGGGATCGTTTGGCTACACCTTC. It encodes CAWTGGSFGYTF. Together with reference TRBV30 and TRBJ1-2, the CDR3 gives the full variable domain: SQTIHQWPATLVQPVGSPLSLECTVEGTSNPNLYWYRQAAGRGLQLLFYSVGIGQISSEVPQNLSASRPQDRQFILSSKKLLLSDSGFYLCAWTGGSFGYTFGSGTRLTVV.

In this sample, this clone turned up once. The V gene is TRBV6-4, the J gene TRBJ1-6, with D possibly being TRBD1 (5 bases). The CDR3 is 15 amino acids. Germline CDR1 reads MRHNA; CDR2 reads SNTAGT. The V end lost 2 bases, the J end lost 4 bases, and 9 bases lay between the germline ends. This CDR3 reads CASSDGAAYNSPLHF. The CDR3 bases are TGTGCCAGCAGTGACGGGGCGGCTTATAATTCACCCCTCCACTTT.

The chain employs TRBV6-5 and TRBJ1-6; D might be TRBD1 (5 bases). Trimming took off 6 bases at V and 9 bases at J, with 9 bases between the two ends. This CDR3 has 12 amino acids. CDR1 MNHEY and CDR2 SVGAGI come from the germline V gene. Written as DNA, the CDR3 is TGTGCCAGCAGCACCACAGGTTCACCCCTCCACTTT. This translates into CASSTTGSPLHF.

CDR3 region: CASSRTGSEKLFF. The CDR3 DNA is TGCGCCAGCAGTAGGACAGGGAGTGAAAAACTGTTTTTT. V is TRBV5-1 and J is TRBJ1-4, with TRBD1 identical over 8 bases. CDR1 is SGHRS, CDR2 YFSETQ, per germline. This CDR3 comprises 13 residues. V lost 5 bases and J lost 7; bases outside the gene matches: 4.

This rearrangement joins TRBV5-4 to TRBJ1-1; no firm D call. CDR1 SGHNT and CDR2 YYREEE come from the germline V gene (reference sequence). With 0 bases removed from V and 1 base from J, the gap between germline ends came to 7 bases. The CDR3 spans 14 residues. The CDR3 DNA sequence: TGTGCCAGCAGCTTGGATAACGGGAACACTGAAGCTTTCTTT. Protein sequence: CASSLDNGNTEAFF.

The DNA of the CDR3 is TGTGCTAGTGGTTTGGCGGGACTAGCGGGGGGGCCTTACAATGAGCAGTTCTTC. It yields the protein CASGLAGLAGGPYNEQFF. The chain carries TRBV12-5 and TRBJ2-1; TRBD2 matches at 16 bases. V lost 1 base and J lost 4; bases outside the gene matches: 4. The CDR3 loop spans 18 amino acids. Germline V gives CDR1 LGHNT, CDR2 FRNRAP.

The chain carries TRBV5-4 and TRBJ1-4; 11 bases fit TRBD1. The CDR3 is 16 amino acids. Losses at the gene ends were 2 bases for V and 8 bases for J; bases not matched to a gene: 8. The germline V gene has CDR1 SGHNT and CDR2 YYREEE (reference sequence). The CDR3 nucleotides are TGTGCCAGCAGCTTCACCGGAGGGACAGGGGGGGAAAAACTGTTTTTT. It specifies CASSFTGGTGGEKLFF.